This T cell receptor (beta chain) was identified in a study of T cells in Graves' hyperthyroidism and ophthalmopathy. The source material, RNA transcripts, was used to amplify TCR beta CDR3 regions. In the first-round RT-PCR of the TCR CDR3, the HTBI primer set was used. TCRdb re-derived calls from the multiplex PCR reads in MiXCR, one entry per CDR3 protein. The table shows about 640,000 distinct CDR3 sequences, with just under 45% occurring only once. Germline values: CDR1 MGHDK, CDR2 SYGVNS. This CDR3 has 14 residues. Deletions cut 10 bases from V and 3 bases from J, with 18 bases between. V is TRBV25-1 and J is TRBJ2-5; tentatively, D is TRBD2 (5 bases). This sequence was found in an adult man with Graves' disease, either hyperthyroidism or ophthalmopathy (not recorded which). The sequencing input was peripheral blood or thyroid tissue (not recorded which). CDR3: CATSSLWGEETQYF. The CDR3 DNA follows: TGTGCCACCAGCAGCTTGTGGGGAGAAGAGACCCAGTACTTC.